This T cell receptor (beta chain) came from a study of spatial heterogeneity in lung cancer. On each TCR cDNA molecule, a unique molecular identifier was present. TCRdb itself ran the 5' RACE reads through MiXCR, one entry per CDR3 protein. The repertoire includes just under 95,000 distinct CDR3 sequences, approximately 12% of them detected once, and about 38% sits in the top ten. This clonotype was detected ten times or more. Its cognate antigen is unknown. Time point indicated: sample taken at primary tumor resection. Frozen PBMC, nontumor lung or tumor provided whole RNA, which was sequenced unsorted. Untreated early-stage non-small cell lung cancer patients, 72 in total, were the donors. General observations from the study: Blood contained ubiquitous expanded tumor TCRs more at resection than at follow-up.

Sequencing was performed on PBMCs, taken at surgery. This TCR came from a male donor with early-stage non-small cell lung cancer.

Written as DNA, the CDR3 is TGTGCCACCTACGTCGGGGGTACCCTCGGTGAGCAGTTCTTC. This gives the protein CATYVGGTLGEQFF. The chain has TRBV6-5 and TRBJ2-1; weak D call: TRBD2 (6 bases). Germline assignment: CDR1 MNHEY and CDR2 SVGAGI. V was cut by 10 bases and J by 9 bases, with 22 bases left in between. The CDR3 contains 14 residues.